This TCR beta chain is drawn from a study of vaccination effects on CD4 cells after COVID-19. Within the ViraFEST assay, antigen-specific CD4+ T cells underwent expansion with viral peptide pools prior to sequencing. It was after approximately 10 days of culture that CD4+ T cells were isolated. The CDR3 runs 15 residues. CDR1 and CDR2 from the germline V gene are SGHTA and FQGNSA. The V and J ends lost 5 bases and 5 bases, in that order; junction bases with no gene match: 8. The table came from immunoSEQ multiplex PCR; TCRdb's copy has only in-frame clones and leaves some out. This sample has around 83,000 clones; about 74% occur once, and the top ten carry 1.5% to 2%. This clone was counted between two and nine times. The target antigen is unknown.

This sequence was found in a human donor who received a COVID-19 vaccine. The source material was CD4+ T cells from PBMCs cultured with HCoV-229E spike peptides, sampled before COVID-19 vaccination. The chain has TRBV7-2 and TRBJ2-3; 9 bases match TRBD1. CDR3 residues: CASSPGQGRGDTQYF. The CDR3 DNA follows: TGTGCCAGCAGCCCGGGACAGGGACGGGGAGATACGCAGTATTTT.